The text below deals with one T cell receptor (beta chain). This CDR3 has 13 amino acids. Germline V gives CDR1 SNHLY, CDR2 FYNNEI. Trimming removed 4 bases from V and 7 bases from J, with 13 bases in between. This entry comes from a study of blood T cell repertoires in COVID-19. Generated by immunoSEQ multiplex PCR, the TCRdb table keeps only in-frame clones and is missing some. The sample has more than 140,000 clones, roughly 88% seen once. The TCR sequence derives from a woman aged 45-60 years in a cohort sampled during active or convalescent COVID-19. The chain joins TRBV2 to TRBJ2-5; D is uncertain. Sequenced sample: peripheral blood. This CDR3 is CASSGPEERTQYF. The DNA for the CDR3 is TGTGCCAGCAGTGGGCCGGAAGAGCGGACCCAGTACTTC. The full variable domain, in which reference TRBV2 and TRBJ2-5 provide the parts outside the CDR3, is EPEVTQTPSHQVTQMGQEVILRCVPISNHLYFYWYRQILGQKVEFLVSFYNNEISEKSEIFDDQFSVERPDGSNFTLKIRSTKLEDSAMYFCASSGPEERTQYFGPGTRLLVL.